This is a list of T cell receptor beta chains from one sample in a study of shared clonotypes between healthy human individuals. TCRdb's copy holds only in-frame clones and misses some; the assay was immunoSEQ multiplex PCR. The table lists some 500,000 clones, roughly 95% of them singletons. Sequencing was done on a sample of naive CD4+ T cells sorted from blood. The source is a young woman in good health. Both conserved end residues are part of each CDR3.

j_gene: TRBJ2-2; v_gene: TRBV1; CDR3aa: CTSSQDRAGELFF
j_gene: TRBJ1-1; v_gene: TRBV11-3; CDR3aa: CASSLDAGRGTEAFF
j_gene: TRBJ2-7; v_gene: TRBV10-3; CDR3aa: CATQGGGGTGPDEQYF
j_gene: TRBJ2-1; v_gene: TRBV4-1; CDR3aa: CASSQDRVWGLAANNEQFF
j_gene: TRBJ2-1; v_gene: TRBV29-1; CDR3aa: CSVDRDRGSNEQFF
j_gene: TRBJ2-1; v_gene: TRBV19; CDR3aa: CASSIAAGVGGEQFF
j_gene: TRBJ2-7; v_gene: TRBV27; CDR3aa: CASSRSGPFPEQYF
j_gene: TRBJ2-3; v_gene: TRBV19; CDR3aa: CATKETGTTDTQYF
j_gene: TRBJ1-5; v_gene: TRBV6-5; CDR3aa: CASSTETGRQPQHF
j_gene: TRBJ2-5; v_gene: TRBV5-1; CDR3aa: CASSLPGGYQETQYF
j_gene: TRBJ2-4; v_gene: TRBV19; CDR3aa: CASTPQASGRLHIQYF
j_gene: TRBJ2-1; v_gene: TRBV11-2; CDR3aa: CASSPRGLATGYNEQFF
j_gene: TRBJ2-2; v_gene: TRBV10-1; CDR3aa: CASRGTGGAEFGELFF
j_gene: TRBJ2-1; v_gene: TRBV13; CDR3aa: CASSLTGTRVDEQFF
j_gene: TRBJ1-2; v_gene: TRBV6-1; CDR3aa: CASSEKLGTAPYGYTF
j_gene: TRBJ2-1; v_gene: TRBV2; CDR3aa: CASSDRLGALREQFF
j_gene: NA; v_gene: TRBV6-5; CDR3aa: CASSYLAGGNYEQYF
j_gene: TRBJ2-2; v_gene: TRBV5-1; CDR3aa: CASSLATTNTGELFF
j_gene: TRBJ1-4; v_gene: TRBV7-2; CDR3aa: CASSYYIRDRSEKLFF
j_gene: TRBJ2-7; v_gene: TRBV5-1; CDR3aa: CASSPSGQGAIYEQYF
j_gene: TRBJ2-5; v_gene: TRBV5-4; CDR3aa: CASSLESYETQYF
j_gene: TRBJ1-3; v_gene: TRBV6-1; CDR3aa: CASRDVSSGNTIYF
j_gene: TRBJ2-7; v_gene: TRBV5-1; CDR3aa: CASSLDVGWMTTYEQYF
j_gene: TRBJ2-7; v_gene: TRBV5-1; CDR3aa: CASSSRLIPYEQYF
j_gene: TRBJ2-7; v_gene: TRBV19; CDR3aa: CASSRSTLAGSYEQYF
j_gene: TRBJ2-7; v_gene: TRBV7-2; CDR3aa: CASSLYPFYEQYF
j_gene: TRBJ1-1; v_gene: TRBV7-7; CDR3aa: CASSQWVNTEAFF